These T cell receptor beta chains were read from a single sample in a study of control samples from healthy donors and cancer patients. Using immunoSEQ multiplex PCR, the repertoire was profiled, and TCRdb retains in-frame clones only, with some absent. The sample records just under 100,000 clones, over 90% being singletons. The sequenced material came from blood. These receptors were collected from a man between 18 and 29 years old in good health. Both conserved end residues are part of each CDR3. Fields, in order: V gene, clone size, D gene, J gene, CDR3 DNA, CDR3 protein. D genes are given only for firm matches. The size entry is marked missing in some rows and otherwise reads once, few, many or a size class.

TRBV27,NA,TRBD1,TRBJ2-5,TGTGCCAGCAGTTTCAGGACAGGGCGGCAAGAGACCCAGTACTTC,CASSFRTGRQETQYF
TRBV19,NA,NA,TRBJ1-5,TGTGCCAGTAGTATTGGGCGCAATCAGCCCCAGCATTTT,CASSIGRNQPQHF
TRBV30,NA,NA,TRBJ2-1,TGTGCCTTCTATGAGGCGGTCAGGGCGGATGAGCAGTTCTTC,CAFYEAVRADEQFF
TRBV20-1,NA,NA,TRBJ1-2,TGCAGTGCCGAAGACGGGATAAGCTACACCTTC,CSAEDGISYTF
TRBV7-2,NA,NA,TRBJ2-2,TGTGCCAGCGGCAGACCCCTAGTCGCCGGGGAGCTGTTTTTT,CASGRPLVAGELFF
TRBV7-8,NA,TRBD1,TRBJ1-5,TGTGCCAGCAGCTTAGCTCAGACAGGGGGTAGGGGGCAGCCCCAGCATTTT,CASSLAQTGGRGQPQHF
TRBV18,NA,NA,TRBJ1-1,TGTGCCAGCTCACCCGGGGTCTCGAACACTGAAGCTTTCTTT,CASSPGVSNTEAFF
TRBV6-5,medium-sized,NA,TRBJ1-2,TGTGCCAGCAGTTACCTGACAGCCCCTAACTATGGCTACACCTTC,CASSYLTAPNYGYTF
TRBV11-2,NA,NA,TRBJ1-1,TGTGCCAGCAGCGAAGGGGGGAGAGCGCTTCTTGAAGCTTTCTTT,CASSEGGRALLEAFF
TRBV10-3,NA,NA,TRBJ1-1,TGTGCCATCAGTGAGTCGATGGATATGGTCTCTGAAGCTTTCTTT,CAISESMDMVSEAFF
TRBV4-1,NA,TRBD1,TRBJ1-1,TGCGCCAGCAGCCAGCGGACAGGAGACACTGAAGCTTTCTTT,CASSQRTGDTEAFF
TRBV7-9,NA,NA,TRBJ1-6,TGTGCCAGCAGGGATACAGAGCATAATTCACCCCTCCACTTT,CASRDTEHNSPLHF
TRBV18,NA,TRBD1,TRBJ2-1,TGTGCCAGCTCACCACAAGGGACAGGGGGTCGAAGGGAGCAGTTCTTC,CASSPQGTGGRREQFF
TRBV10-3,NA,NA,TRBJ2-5,TGTGCCACCTCCCCCCCAGAGCAAGAGACCCAGTACTTC,CATSPPEQETQYF
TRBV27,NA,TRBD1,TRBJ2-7,TGTGCCAGCAGGCCTACAGGGGGTAGCGAGCAGTACTTC,CASRPTGGSEQYF
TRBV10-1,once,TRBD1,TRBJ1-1,TGCGCCAGCAGTTCCGACAGGGCGAACACTGAAGCTTTCTTT,CASSSDRANTEAFF
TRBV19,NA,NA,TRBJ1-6,TGTGCCAGTAGTCGGGGCCTCTTAGATTCACCCCTCCACTTT,CASSRGLLDSPLHF
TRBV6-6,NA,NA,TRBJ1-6,TGTGCCAGCAGTCAAAAAACGGGCTTCCACAACCTCCACTTT,CASSQKTGFHNLHF
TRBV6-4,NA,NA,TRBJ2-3,TGTGCCACTAGCGAGCGGCCCAGCACAGATACGCAGTATTTT,CATSERPSTDTQYF
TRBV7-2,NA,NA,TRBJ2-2,TGTGCCAGCAGCTCCGGGAACCCGGGCGGGGAGCTGTTTTTT,CASSSGNPGGELFF
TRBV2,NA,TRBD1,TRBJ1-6,TGTGCCACCCTGGGACAGGTTGAAAGTTCACCCCTCCACTTT,CATLGQVESSPLHF
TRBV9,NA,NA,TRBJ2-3,TGTGCCAGCAGCGTAGGGTCTAGCGCCACAGATACGCAGTATTTT,CASSVGSSATDTQYF
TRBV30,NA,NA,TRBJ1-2,TGTGCCTGGAGACTAATGGATAGGGACCTATATGGCTACACCTTC,CAWRLMDRDLYGYTF
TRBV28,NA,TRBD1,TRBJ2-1,TGTGCCAGCAGTACACCGACAGGGTTGGATCATGAGCAGTTCTTC,CASSTPTGLDHEQFF
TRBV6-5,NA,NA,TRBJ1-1,TGTGCCAGCAGTCGCCTTAGACCCTCCCCTGAAGCTTTCTTT,CASSRLRPSPEAFF
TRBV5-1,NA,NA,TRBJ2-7,TGCGCCAGCAGCTTGGATCGGCAGTACGAGCAGTACTTC,CASSLDRQYEQYF
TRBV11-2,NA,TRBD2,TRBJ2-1,TGTGCCAGCAGCTTAGGTGGGACTAGCGGACATTTTTACAATGAGCAGTTCTTC,CASSLGGTSGHFYNEQFF
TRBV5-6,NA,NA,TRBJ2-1,TGTGCCAGCAGCTTGGACTCTCTGCGGGTGTCCTACAATGAGCAGTTCTTC,CASSLDSLRVSYNEQFF
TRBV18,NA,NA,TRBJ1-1,TGTGCCAGCTCACCTACCCACACCGCCTCACACACTGAAGCTTTCTTT,CASSPTHTASHTEAFF
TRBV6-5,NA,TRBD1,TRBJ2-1,TGTGCCAGCAGTTACCCCACGGACAGGGGGCACTATGAGCAGTTCTTC,CASSYPTDRGHYEQFF
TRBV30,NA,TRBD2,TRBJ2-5,TGTGCCTGGAGGACTAGCGGGATGGGGGAGACCCAGTACTTC,CAWRTSGMGETQYF
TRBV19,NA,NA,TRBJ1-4,TGTGCCAGTAGTACCCGGACGACAACTAATGAAAAACTGTTTTTT,CASSTRTTTNEKLFF
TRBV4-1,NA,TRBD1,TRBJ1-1,TGCGCCAGCTCCCCTGGACAGGCAAGGGGCACTGAAGCTTTCTTT,CASSPGQARGTEAFF
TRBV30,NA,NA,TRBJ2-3,TGTGCCTGGAGTTCGGGGGCCACAGATACGCAGTATTTT,CAWSSGATDTQYF
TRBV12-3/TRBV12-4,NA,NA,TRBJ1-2,TGTGCCAGCAGTTTAACCCTTAACTATGGCTACACCTTC,CASSLTLNYGYTF
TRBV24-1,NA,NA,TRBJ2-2,TGTGCCACCAGTGATTCAGGAGCGCCCGTCACCGGGGAGCTGTTTTTT,CATSDSGAPVTGELFF
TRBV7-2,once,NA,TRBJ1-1,TGTGCCAGCGGCAAGGTGAACACTGAAGCTTTCTTT,CASGKVNTEAFF
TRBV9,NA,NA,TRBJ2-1,TGTGCCAGCTCCCACGGGGGCAGGGGAAATGAGCAGTTCTTC,CASSHGGRGNEQFF